This T cell receptor (beta chain) was recorded in a study of blood T cells in healthy people across ages. Study-level background: Through template switching, about one barcoded beta molecule was captured per two T cells, as measured in model experiments. Findings and limits, study-wide: Unsorted PBMCs ruled out conclusive naive versus antigen-experienced comparison. Long-lived donors had more naive CD4+ cells and higher diversity than aged donors.

The second PCR ran about 6 to 12 cycles with a sample-barcoded 5' primer and J-beta primers. MiXCR, run by TCRdb on the 5' RACE reads, gives a single entry per CDR3 protein. This sample has about 2 million distinct CDR3 sequences, with approximately 50% found just once. There are 17 residues in the CDR3. V dropped 2 bases and J dropped 10; count of bases not matched to a gene: 10. Germline V lookup: CDR1 MNHEY, CDR2 SVGEGT. The individuals who served as donors were healthy Caucasians living in Russia, aged roughly 6 to 95. Concerning this clonotype: Its target is not known.

Sequenced material: blood. The chain carries TRBV6-2 or TRBV6-3 and TRBJ2-1; the match to TRBD2 covers 14 bases. This TCR came from a woman between 35 and 50 years old in good health. CDR3 sequence (DNA): TGTGCCAGCAGTTACAAGACTAGCGGGGGGGATGGCAAAGAGCAGTTCTTC. This gives the protein CASSYKTSGGDGKEQFF.